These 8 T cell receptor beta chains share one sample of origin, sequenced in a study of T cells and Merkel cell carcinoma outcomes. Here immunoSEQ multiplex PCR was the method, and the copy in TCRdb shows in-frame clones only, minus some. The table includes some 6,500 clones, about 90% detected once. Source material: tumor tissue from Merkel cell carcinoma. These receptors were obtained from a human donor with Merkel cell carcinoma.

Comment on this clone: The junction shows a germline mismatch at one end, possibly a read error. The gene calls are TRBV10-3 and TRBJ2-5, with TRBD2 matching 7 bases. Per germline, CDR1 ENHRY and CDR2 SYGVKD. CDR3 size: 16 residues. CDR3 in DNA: TGTACCATCGCCCGAGGCCTAGCGGTGAACCAAGAGACCCAGTACTTC. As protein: CTIARGLAVNQETQYF.

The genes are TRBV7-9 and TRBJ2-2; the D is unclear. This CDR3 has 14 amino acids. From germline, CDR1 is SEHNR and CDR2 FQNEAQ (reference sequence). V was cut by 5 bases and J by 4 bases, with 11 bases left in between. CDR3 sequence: CASSQQSGTGELFF. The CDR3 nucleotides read TGTGCCAGCAGCCAACAGTCCGGCACCGGGGAGCTGTTTTTT.

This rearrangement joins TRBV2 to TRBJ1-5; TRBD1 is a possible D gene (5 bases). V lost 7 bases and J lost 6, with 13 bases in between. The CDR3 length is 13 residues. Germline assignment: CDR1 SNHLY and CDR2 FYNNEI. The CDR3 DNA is TGTGCCAGCAAAGGGGAGGAGGTTCAGCCCCAGCATTTT. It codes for CASKGEEVQPQHF.

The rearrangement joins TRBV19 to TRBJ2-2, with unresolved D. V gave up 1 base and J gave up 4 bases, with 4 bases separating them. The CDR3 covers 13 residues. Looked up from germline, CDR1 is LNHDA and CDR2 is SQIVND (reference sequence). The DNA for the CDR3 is TGTGCCAGTAGTATAGGAGGCACCGGGGAGCTGTTTTTT. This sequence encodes CASSIGGTGELFF.

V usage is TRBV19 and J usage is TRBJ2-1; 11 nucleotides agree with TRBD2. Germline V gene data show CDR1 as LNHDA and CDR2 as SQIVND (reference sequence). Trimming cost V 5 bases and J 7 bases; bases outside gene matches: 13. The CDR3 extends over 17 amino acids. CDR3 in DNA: TGTGCCAGTAGTGCGCTTCTAGCGGGGGGCCCGGGGAATGAGCAGTTCTTC. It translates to CASSALLAGGPGNEQFF.

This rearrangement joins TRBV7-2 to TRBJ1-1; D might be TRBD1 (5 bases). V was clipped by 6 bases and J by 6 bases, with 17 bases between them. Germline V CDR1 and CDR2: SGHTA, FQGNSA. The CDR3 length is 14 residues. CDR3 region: CASSRRTGGSEAFF. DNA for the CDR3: TGTGCCAGCAGTAGGAGAACTGGGGGGTCTGAAGCTTTCTTT.

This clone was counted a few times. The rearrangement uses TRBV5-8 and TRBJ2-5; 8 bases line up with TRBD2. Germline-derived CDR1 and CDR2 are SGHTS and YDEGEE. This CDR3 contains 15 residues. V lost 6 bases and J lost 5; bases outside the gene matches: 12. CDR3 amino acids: CASTDGLALRETQYF. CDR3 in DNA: TGTGCCAGCACCGATGGACTAGCCCTCCGGGAGACCCAGTACTTC.

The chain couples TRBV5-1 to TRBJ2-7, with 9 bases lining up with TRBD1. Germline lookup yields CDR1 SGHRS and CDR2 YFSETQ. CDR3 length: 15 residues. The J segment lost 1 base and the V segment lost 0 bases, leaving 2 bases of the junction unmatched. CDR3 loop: CASSLGGTGSYEQYV. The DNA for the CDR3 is TGCGCCAGCAGCTTGGGAGGGACAGGGTCCTACGAGCAGTACGTC.